This T cell receptor (beta chain) was identified in a study of cytomegalovirus exposure and HLA in healthy donors (dated by TCRdb to about 2017). Background for the entire study: An earlier analysis of 550 to 700 of the donors reported approximately 270 Gb of sequence data and about 100 million unique TCR beta sequences from roughly 180 million T cells. Around 330 gigabases of sequencing data and around 80 million unique TCR sequences made up an early release that covered roughly 670 HLA-typed donors. Of the roughly 400 genotyped donors, about 84% fell in the genetic ancestry cluster associated with self-reported Caucasian donors. The study aimed to test whether signatures of past pathogen exposure could be identified by cataloging public T cell receptors. The study profiled the T cell repertoires of hundreds of subjects by immunosequencing and related them to cytomegalovirus serostatus. A separate validation cohort of roughly 130 different subjects was used in addition to the approximately 700-subject first cohort. The study combined high-throughput TCR immunosequencing, statistical association of individual TCRs with disease status, and machine learning to predict cytomegalovirus infection status. A later analysis re-analyzed previously published TCR beta repertoires from 660 or so donors and added high-resolution HLA genotyping to study TCR occurrence patterns. In the later analysis, no new phenotypic data were used to find candidate immune exposures; instead, reliance was placed on TCR beta sequences and their occurrence across donors. An earlier analysis of several hundred of the donors used high-throughput TCR beta sequencing to judge whether each TCR beta V gene segment behaved as functional or pseudogenic. Alongside the repertoire data, information on donor age, sex, ethnicity and CMV serostatus was compiled. A later genetic analysis used genome-wide SNP genotypes for about 65% of the roughly 670 donors, treating that subset as a discovery cohort. All discovery cohort repertoires had been generated using a single sequencing platform. Both class I and class II loci were covered by HLA typing, at four-digit resolution. Typing coverage differed by locus: A, B, C, DRB1 and DQB1 were typed in roughly 620-630 donors, DQA1 in 522, DPA1 in 600 to 610, and DPB1 in just under 480. Four to six DR-DQ haplotypes were handled as single units for association and clustering because linkage in the cohort was strong. On average, over 200,000 unique TCR beta nucleotide sequences were sequenced per donor among 398 genotyped donors of the cohort, with 15% to 20% of those sequences being non-productive. What the authors observed across the whole study: Assigning TCR associations to individual alleles was difficult when HLA alleles, especially DR and DQ, strongly co-occurred. Sequencing depth was assumed to be roughly uniform across donors in the presence/absence analyses, though that assumption may not hold. Compared with the roughly 700-donor mean, donors in an Asian-associated ancestry cluster had fewer N-insertions in productive TCRs, according to a later genetic analysis. In vitro tests confirmed that three of the cytomegalovirus-associated TCR beta chains recognize cytomegalovirus antigens. The classifier was reported to diagnose cytomegalovirus status with high specificity and sensitivity in both the original and validation cohorts. Immune exposure information for the cohort was limited to CMV serostatus. The authors suggested that the approach could potentially be generalized to other disease states and immunological phenotypes. Broadly in line with IMGT annotations, most TCR beta V segments showed up in productive rearrangements about 90% or about 30% of the time in an earlier analysis of 450 to 600 of the donors. In a later analysis, most CMV-associated TCR beta chains were found to appear HLA-restricted, with HLA associations seemingly driven largely by CMV exposure. The study gave a list of 150 to 200 TCR beta chains associated with cytomegalovirus. Across donors, most TCR sequences were observed very rarely, whereas some public TCRs were present in many individuals. A cluster of highly shared sequence variants was judged likely to be a technical artifact of the sequencing pipeline. Correlated functional status among segregating V segments might reflect linkage disequilibrium, but an unknown experimental factor could not be ruled out. Because HLA typing was unavailable for some donors at each locus, only the typed subset was used in association tests. A further reported finding was that TCR beta sequences accurately predicted the HLA-A and HLA-B alleles for most subjects in the first cohort. V-gene and J-gene trimming of TCR beta chains was associated with a missense DCLRE1C variant in a later genetic analysis, and the association was replicated in an independent cohort. In this cohort, only TCR beta chains were sequenced, and detectable features were limited by the absence of alpha or paired-chain data. Because counts were too low, fewer than 20 rarely observed V segments, including chromosome 9 orphons, were excluded from the earlier analysis of 587 of the donors. In a later analysis, HLA-associated TCR beta chains showed more clonal expansion and lower generation probabilities than non-associated chains that were equally common. The 87-base-pair reads could not distinguish some IMGT-functional V segments, including TRBV6-2 and TRBV6-3, so those segments were excluded. In a later analysis, 15,000 to 20,000 TCR beta sequences were associated with specific HLA alleles at a false discovery rate of 0.05. Several of the top co-occurrence clusters appeared to be linked to parvovirus B19, influenza, CMV and Epstein-Barr virus, according to a later analysis. In a later analysis, the rate of TCR association differed among HLA loci, with DRB1 alleles having the most associated TCRs and HLA-C alleles having the fewest.

To note about this clone: Which antigen it targets is not known. No much larger clone is present one base from it, and per-base qualities are unavailable.

The cohort consisted of some 730 healthy bone marrow donors. At the time of sampling, every cohort member was nominally healthy, though immune exposures that went unrecorded were likely present. The donor was CMV seronegative and belonged to the group of approximately 320 seronegative cohort members. A peripheral blood sample was provided by each donor, and peripheral blood mononuclear cells were used for TCR beta sequencing. The Qiagen DNeasy Blood Extraction Kit was used to extract genomic DNA from the blood cell samples. From its cysteine to its phenylalanine, the CDR3 spans 14 amino acids. The retained sequence is limited to the CDR3, 42 bases, with the frame set at the first base. V ends up 7 bases short and J 3 bases short, with an unmatched junction base count of 6. CDR1 and CDR2 were assigned from the germline V gene (reference sequence) as LNHNV and YYDKDF. The method behind the library was the immunoSEQ multiplex PCR assay. For the multiplex PCR, a mixture combining 60 forward primers for TCR Vbeta segments and 13 reverse primers for TCR Jbeta segments was used. A multiplex PCR assay on genomic DNA amplified the CDR3 region of rearranged TCR beta genes. Amplified TCR beta libraries were sequenced as 87-base-pair reads on the Illumina HiSeq System. Per the source publication's procedure: Across the 670 or so repertoires, a later analysis counted about 81 million unique TCR beta chains, roughly 11 million of which were shared by at least two donors. Raw reads were error-corrected and collapsed into unique sequences by a nearest-neighbor algorithm in which closely related sequences were merged to remove PCR and sequencing errors. V, D and J gene segments were assigned by aligning CDR3 sequences to IMGT reference sequences. For a sequence to be retained, at least a six-nucleotide match to both a V gene segment and a J gene segment was required. Rearrangements were classified as productive when the CDR3 lacked stop codons and remained in frame with V and J, and all other rearrangements were classified as non-productive. Following IMGT convention, CDR3 was defined as the stretch from the second conserved V-encoded cysteine to the conserved J-encoded phenylalanine. In an earlier analysis of around 540 of the donors, sequences lacking an unambiguous match to a single V gene segment were excluded. In an earlier analysis of 587 of the donors, V segments were called functional above 56.7% productive rearrangements and were called segregating when the between-donor standard deviation exceeded 5%. A statistical classification framework was built for diagnosing cytomegalovirus status from the catalog of TCR beta chain sequences. A later analysis assigned V and J genes by comparing TCR nucleotide sequences with IMGT/GENE-DB human TR gene sequences. A later analysis assigned CDR3 sequences and most-parsimonious VDJ recombination scenarios with the TCRdist pipeline. In a later analysis, each TCR beta chain was defined by its CDR3 amino acid sequence together with its V-gene family, and reads without a unique V-gene family were excluded. To address suspected cross-contamination and a sequencing artifact, a later analysis removed a few hundred highly shared, low-generation-probability nucleotide sequences. For each public chain, a later analysis derived a clonal expansion index from normalized ranks of inferred template counts within each repertoire. In a later analysis, generation probabilities were computed using a VDJ recombination model fitted to out-of-frame rearrangements, and the results were checked against IGoR. Hypergeometric tests were used in a later analysis to score TCR-TCR, TCR-HLA and TCR-CMV co-occurrence, with a repertoire-size bias correction applied to the TCR pairs. A later analysis estimated false discovery rates by permuting HLA or CMV assignments 20 times. A later analysis grouped co-occurring TCRs with DBSCAN, adding TCRdist sequence similarity when clustering within HLA-allele-positive subsets. Repertoires with fewer than 30,000 or more than 120,000 public chains, plus five repertoires with anomalous nucleotide sharing, were excluded from co-occurrence clustering. The immuneACCESS repertoire file appears here via TCRdb, limited to in-frame rearrangements. These files lack a portion of the clones; in checked studies, under half of the deficit traces to unresolved V genes, and the cause of the others is not known. V and J calls and clone size come straight from that table; D and trimming were deduced from the DNA. Here the sample has some 110,000 clones; over 70% occur a single time. About 5% of the sample belongs to the ten largest clones.

The sequence was collected from a male donor in good health and CMV-seronegative. The chain joins TRBV15 to TRBJ1-1; 9 bases in between match TRBD1. The sample was PBMCs. In nucleotide form, the sequence is TGTGCCACCACTCCGGGACAGGGTTACACTGAAGCTTTCTTT. It translates as CATTPGQGYTEAFF.